This T cell receptor (beta chain) was captured by sequencing in a study of T cell changes during pregnancy in multiple sclerosis. The assay was immunoSEQ multiplex PCR, and TCRdb's table has in-frame clones only and misses some. The sample has fewer than 90,000 clones, over 85% seen once. The CDR3 runs to 14 residues. Germline-derived CDR1 and CDR2 are LNHNV and YYDKDF (reference sequence). Trimming removed 3 bases from V and 7 bases from J; junction bases left unmatched: 4. The chain has TRBV15 and TRBJ2-1; the match to TRBD2 covers 9 bases. The TCR sequence derives from a female donor with multiple sclerosis, enrolled in a pregnancy study. The material sequenced was peripheral blood, taken in the first trimester of pregnancy. The CDR3 bases are TGTGCCACCAGCAGGGGCGGGAGGGAAAATGAGCAGTTCTTC. Its translation is CATSRGGRENEQFF.